These 5 T cell receptor beta chains share one sample of origin, sequenced in a study of vaccination and CD4 T cells after COVID-19. Treatment in this sample: roughly 11-day PBMC culture with coronavirus spike peptide pools or control peptides (ViraFEST assay). These receptors' antigens are unknown. An Oncomine TCR Beta short-read assay was used to sequence the DNA from cultured CD4+ T cells. TCRdb independently ran MiXCR on the PCR reads; one entry per CDR3 protein. The profile covers about 15,000 distinct CDR3 sequences, with over 60% appearing a single time and about 17% taken by the ten largest. The sequenced material came from CD4+ T cells from blood, cultured in vitro. These receptors all stem from a human donor who had recovered from COVID-19.

The chain joins TRBV27 to TRBJ2-7; the D gene is possibly TRBD1 (5 bases). The V gene lost 2 bases and the J gene lost 3 bases, with 8 bases spanning the gap. Germline CDR1 is MNHEY and CDR2 is SMNVEV (reference sequence). The CDR3 extends over 13 amino acids. CDR3 region: CASSLAQGYEQYF. The CDR3 DNA reads TGTGCCAGCAGTTTAGCCCAGGGCTACGAGCAGTACTTC.

The chain carries TRBV20-1 and TRBJ1-5; possible D gene TRBD1, 6 bases. This CDR3 has 15 amino acids. From germline, CDR1 is DFQATT and CDR2 SNEGSKA (reference sequence). Deletions cut 6 bases from V and 0 bases from J, with 15 bases between. The CDR3 spells CSAPRAGASNQPQHF. Here the CDR3 DNA reads TGCAGTGCACCCAGGGCAGGGGCTAGCAATCAGCCCCAGCATTTT.

This clonotype was detected only once. The chain recombines TRBV18 with TRBJ1-2, with 10 bases lining up with TRBD1. From germline, CDR1 is KGHSH and CDR2 LQKENI. CDR3 size: 15 residues. Trimming took 6 bases from V and 5 from J; bases not matched to a gene: 9. This chain's CDR3 is CASSSPGQGRYGYTF. The CDR3 coding sequence is TGTGCCAGCTCTTCCCCGGGACAGGGGAGGTATGGCTACACCTTC.

The chain links TRBV7-8 to TRBJ1-5; 11 positions match TRBD1. Germline V lookup: CDR1 SGHVS, CDR2 FQNEAQ. Losses at the gene ends were 5 bases for V and 6 bases for J; bases not matched to a gene: 6. CDR3 length: 15 amino acids. The CDR3 coding sequence is TGTGCCAGCAGCCTGGGGACAGGGGGGGGTCAGCCCCAGCATTTT. Amino acids: CASSLGTGGGQPQHF.

This clonotype has a handful of counts. The J gene is TRBJ1-6, the V gene TRBV6-1; D call uncertain. CDR1 MNHNS and CDR2 SASEGT come from the germline V gene. This CDR3 contains 17 residues. Deletions cut 6 bases from V and 1 base from J, with 16 bases between. This CDR3 reads CASRRDGVWSYNSPLHF. DNA of the CDR3: TGTGCCAGCAGGAGAGACGGGGTTTGGTCCTATAATTCACCCCTCCACTTT.